Listed below are T cell receptor beta chains from one sample, sequenced in a study of shared clonotypes between healthy human individuals. Assay: immunoSEQ multiplex PCR; the TCRdb copy retains only in-frame clones and omits some. The data show nearly 1,000,000 clones, less than 85% seen once. Sequenced material: memory CD4+ T cells sorted from blood. The receptor source for this set is a man younger than 30 in good health. Both conserved end residues are part of each CDR3. A D gene is named only where the DNA matches it firmly. Size tells how often a clone was seen (once, few, many) or the class of an expanded clone, and some rows leave it out.

V	D	size	J	DNA	CDR3
TRBV6-6	NA	few	TRBJ2-7	TGTGCCAGCAGTTACCGGCAGGGGTCAGCCTACGAGCAGTACTTC	CASSYRQGSAYEQYF
TRBV11-2	NA	NA	TRBJ1-2	TGTGCCAGCAGCCCACTCCGAGGGCCCTACTATGGCTACACCTTC	CASSPLRGPYYGYTF
TRBV19	NA	NA	TRBJ2-7	TGTGCCAGTAGTAGAGACAGTTTCTACGAGCAGTACTTC	CASSRDSFYEQYF
TRBV18	NA	once	TRBJ2-3	TGTGCCAGCTCCATATTACAGGGAACCCCCACAGATACGCAGTATTTT	CASSILQGTPTDTQYF
TRBV5-6	TRBD1	few	TRBJ2-7	TGTGCCAGCAGCTTGGTAAGGGGGCATATAAGCTCCTACGAGCAGTACTTC	CASSLVRGHISSYEQYF
TRBV4-1	TRBD1	NA	TRBJ1-2	TGCGCCAGCAGCCAACCGGGACAGGGGATCGGAGGCGGCTACACCTTC	CASSQPGQGIGGGYTF
TRBV11-2	NA	NA	TRBJ2-1	TGTGCCAGCAGGACATCGCGGTACAATGAGCAGTTCTTC	CASRTSRYNEQFF
TRBV2	TRBD1	NA	TRBJ1-5	TGTGCCAGCAGCCGACAGGGACCGGGAAATCAGCCCCAGCATTTT	CASSRQGPGNQPQHF
TRBV7-2	NA	NA	TRBJ1-2	TGTGCCAGCAGCGTACAGGCTTATGGCTACACCTTC	CASSVQAYGYTF
TRBV19	NA	few	TRBJ1-6	TGTGCCAGTAGTACATCAACCGGGACACGGAATAATTCACCCCTCCACTTT	CASSTSTGTRNNSPLHF
TRBV7-9	TRBD1	NA	TRBJ1-2	TGTGCCAGCAGCTCCTACCCCGGGACAGGATATGGCTACACCTTC	CASSSYPGTGYGYTF
TRBV5-8	TRBD1	NA	TRBJ2-1	TGTGCCAGCAGCCTGACCCTTGTGGGACAGGGAAGAGAGCAGTTCTTC	CASSLTLVGQGREQFF
TRBV19	NA	NA	TRBJ1-1	TGTGCCAGCGGACTCACTGAAGCTTTCTTT	CASGLTEAFF
TRBV7-6	NA	NA	TRBJ2-2	TGTGCCAGCAGCCAACTTAGCTCGACCGGGGAGCTGTTTTTT	CASSQLSSTGELFF
TRBV5-1	TRBD1	NA	TRBJ1-1	TGCGCCAGCAGCTACAGGGGTAACACTGAAGCTTTCTTT	CASSYRGNTEAFF
TRBV25-1	NA	NA	TRBJ2-4	TGTGCCAGCAGTGGTGGGGCTGGGCAGTACTTC	CASSGGAGQYF
TRBV7-9	NA	NA	TRBJ2-1	TGTGCCAGCAGCTTAGATCGCAATGAGCAGTTCTTC	CASSLDRNEQFF
TRBV5-4	NA	few	TRBJ2-7	TGTGCCAGCAGCTTGAGTAGGGGGAACTACGAGCAGTACTTC	CASSLSRGNYEQYF
TRBV30	TRBD1	NA	TRBJ2-7	TGTGCCCGGCAGGGGGCCAACGAGCAGTACTTC	CARQGANEQYF
TRBV10-3	TRBD2	NA	TRBJ2-3	TGTGCCATCAGTAAGGGCGCTAGCGGGAGGATAACAGATACGCAGTATTTT	CAISKGASGRITDTQYF
TRBV7-2	TRBD1	NA	TRBJ1-5	TGTGCCAGCAGCTTAACAGGGGGCCCACTTAGCAATCAGCCCCAGCATTTT	CASSLTGGPLSNQPQHF
TRBV7-8	TRBD2	NA	TRBJ2-3	TGTGCCAGCAGCCCCCGGGAGGGCACAGATACGCAGTATTTT	CASSPREGTDTQYF
TRBV7-2	NA	few	TRBJ2-5	TGTGCCAGCAGCTTAGCGGGTGGGTACCAAGAGACCCAGTACTTC	CASSLAGGYQETQYF
TRBV6-5	NA	NA	TRBJ2-7	TGTGCCAGCACCTCTCCGGGCGGTACCTACGAGCAGTACTTC	CASTSPGGTYEQYF
TRBV18	TRBD1	NA	TRBJ2-7	TGTGCCAGCTCACCCGGGACAGAGAGATCCTACGAGCAGTACTTC	CASSPGTERSYEQYF
TRBV4-1	NA	NA	TRBJ1-5	TGCGCCAGCAGCCAAGTGGAGGGCCCTAGCAATCAGCCCCAGCATTTT	CASSQVEGPSNQPQHF
TRBV6-9	NA	NA	TRBJ2-5	TGTGCCAGCAGTTACGGGGACAAGGGAGGAGAGACCCAGTACTTC	CASSYGDKGGETQYF
TRBV2	TRBD2	few	TRBJ2-1	TGTGCCAGCAGAGCACAGACGGGGACTAGAAACTACAATGAGCAGTTCTTC	CASRAQTGTRNYNEQFF
TRBV6-5	TRBD1	NA	TRBJ1-4	TGTGCCAGCAGTTACGCGCCGGGACAGACTAACGAAAAACTGTTTTTT	CASSYAPGQTNEKLFF
TRBV6-1	TRBD1	many	TRBJ2-5	TGTGCCAGCAGTACCGACAGGGGGCGAGGAGAGACCCAGTACTTC	CASSTDRGRGETQYF
TRBV4-1	NA	NA	TRBJ1-6	TGCGCCAGCAGCCAACTGACAAACCGGGACGCCCTGTCACCCCTCCACTTT	CASSQLTNRDALSPLHF